This T cell receptor (beta chain) was sequenced during a study of blood T cell repertoires in COVID-19. The overall study: The study drew acute and convalescent COVID-19 samples from the United States, Italy and Spain. PBMCs, B-cell-depleted T cells, or T cells provided the cDNA or gDNA that made up the material.

The Seattle patients, enrolled during active infection, were followed longitudinally. Germline values: CDR1 GTSNPN, CDR2 SVGIG (reference sequence). This CDR3 region has 17 residues. Trimming left V 0 bases short and J 0 bases short, with 17 bases between. In the original processing: Estimation of nucleated cell counts relied on the amplification of reference gene primers. Assay used: immunoSEQ multiplex PCR; TCRdb lists only in-frame clones, some missing. V and J calls and clone size are copied from that table; D and trimming were computed from the DNA. The sample carries about 160,000 clones, more than 75% recorded once.

This rearrangement joins TRBV30 to TRBJ2-5, with D maybe TRBD2 (6 bases). This TCR was recovered from a woman between 65 and 79 years old with COVID-19, enrolled during active disease. Sequencing was carried out using peripheral blood. The CDR3 here is CAWSVRGSGQYQETQYF. The CDR3 DNA reads as TGTGCCTGGAGTGTACGGGGTAGCGGCCAATACCAAGAGACCCAGTACTTC.